This T cell receptor (beta chain) was identified during a study of OX40 agonist ivuxolimab in advanced cancers. Study information: Ivuxolimab is an agonistic anti-OX40 (CD134) antibody, and patients were treated with it.

Points from the study as a whole: Mean expanded clone counts were higher in CD8+ than CD4+ T cells.

By share of the sample, this clone is medium-sized (0.01 to 0.1%). As yet, its antigen is unknown. The table came from immunoSEQ multiplex PCR; TCRdb's copy has only in-frame clones and leaves some out. The table has 20,000 to 30,000 clones, 80% to 90% seen once. Per germline, CDR1 MDHEN and CDR2 SYDVKM. V was clipped by 5 bases and J by 4 bases; unmatched bases: 6. The CDR3 loop spans 14 amino acids. The specimen was CD4+ or CD8+ T cells sorted from blood, collected in a trial of the OX40 agonist ivuxolimab. The chain has TRBV28 and TRBJ2-7; TRBD1 matches at 9 bases. This clonotype was sampled from an adult with an advanced solid tumor such as melanoma, head and neck, liver or kidney cancer. Here the CDR3 reads CASSPRQGVYEQYF. CDR3 coding DNA: TGTGCCAGCAGTCCACGACAGGGGGTGTACGAGCAGTACTTC. The complete variable domain, with remaining parts taken from reference TRBV28 and TRBJ2-7, reads DVKVTQSSRYLVKRTGEKVFLECVQDMDHENMFWYRQDPGLGLRLIYFSYDVKMKEKGDIPEGYSVSREKKERFSLILESASTNQTSMYLCASSPRQGVYEQYFGPGTRLTVT.